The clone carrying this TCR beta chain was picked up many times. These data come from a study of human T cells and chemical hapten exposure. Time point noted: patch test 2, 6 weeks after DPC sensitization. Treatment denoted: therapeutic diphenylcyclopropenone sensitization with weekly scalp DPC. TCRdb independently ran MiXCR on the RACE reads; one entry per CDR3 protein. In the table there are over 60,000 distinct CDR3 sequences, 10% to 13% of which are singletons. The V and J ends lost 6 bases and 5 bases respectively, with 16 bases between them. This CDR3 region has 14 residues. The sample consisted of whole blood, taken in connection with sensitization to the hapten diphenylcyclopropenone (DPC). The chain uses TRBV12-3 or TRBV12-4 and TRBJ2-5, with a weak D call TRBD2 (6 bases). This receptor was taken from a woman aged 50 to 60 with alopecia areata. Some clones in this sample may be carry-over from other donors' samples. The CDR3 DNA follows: TGTGCCAGCAGCACCCCCGGGAGAACGGAGACCCAGTACTTC. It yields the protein CASSTPGRTETQYF.